A selection of T cell receptor beta chains follows, all from one sample in a study of shared clonotypes between healthy human individuals. Profiled with immunoSEQ multiplex PCR; TCRdb holds only in-frame clones, not every one. The data contain about 1 million clones, 65% to 80% of them singletons. The sample consisted of memory CD4+ T cells sorted from blood. The receptors shown here come from a man younger than 35 in good health. CDR3s include the opening cysteine and the closing phenylalanine or tryptophan. D genes are given only for firm matches. Size is stated for part of the rows, as once, few or many counts, or as a class when the clone is expanded.

TRBD2	TRBV27	TRBJ2-7	-	TGTGCCAGCAGTGTGGGACTAGCCTACGAGCAGTACTTC	CASSVGLAYEQYF
TRBD1	TRBV5-4	TRBJ1-1	few	TGTGCCAGCAGCACCCCCTCCGGGACAGGCGTTGAAGCTTTCTTT	CASSTPSGTGVEAFF
-	TRBV7-3	TRBJ1-6	-	TGTGCCAGCAGCACAAATGCTAATTCACCCCTCCACTTT	CASSTNANSPLHF
TRBD1	TRBV30	TRBJ1-4	-	TGTGCCTGGGGGGACAGGGCAGGGGTGAGGGAAAAACTGTTTTTT	CAWGDRAGVREKLFF
TRBD1	TRBV2	TRBJ1-2	once	TGTGCCAGCAGTGTCGGGACAGGGGGCTGGGGCTACACCTTC	CASSVGTGGWGYTF
-	TRBV27	TRBJ2-1	-	TGTGCCAGCAGTTTACGGATTTACTCCTACAATGAGCAGTTCTTC	CASSLRIYSYNEQFF
TRBD1	TRBV6-5	TRBJ1-1	few	TGTGCCAGCAGTTCGACAGGGACCGGTGAAGCTTTCTTT	CASSSTGTGEAFF
-	TRBV7-9	TRBJ1-1	few	TGTGCCAGCAGCCCAGATATACTGGGGGCCACTGAAGCTTTCTTT	CASSPDILGATEAFF
-	TRBV14	TRBJ1-4	-	TGTGCCAGCAGCCAAACAACTAATGAAGAACTGTTTTTT	CASSQTTNEELFF
-	TRBV28	TRBJ1-5	few	TGTGCCAGCAGTTCACAGGGCCAGCCCCAGCATTTT	CASSSQGQPQHF
-	TRBV30	TRBJ1-2	once	TGTGCCACTACTAGGGATTACACTTCCCACTATGGCTACACCTTC	CATTRDYTSHYGYTF
-	TRBV19	TRBJ1-2	few	TGTGCCAGTAGTATAGGTGGGACAAACCTTGGCTACACCTTC	CASSIGGTNLGYTF
-	TRBV19	TRBJ1-2	-	TGTGCCAGTAGTATAAGGGCTAGCGGCTATGGCTACACCTTC	CASSIRASGYGYTF
TRBD1	TRBV5-1	TRBJ1-6	-	TGCGCCAGCAGCTTGGAGGCAGGGGGCCTGCGTTCACCCCTCCACTTT	CASSLEAGGLRSPLHF
TRBD1	TRBV19	TRBJ1-3	-	TGTGCCAGCCGACAGGGGGCTTCTGGAAACACCATATATTTT	CASRQGASGNTIYF
-	TRBV13	TRBJ1-6	-	TGTGCCAGCAGCTTAGGGGGGCCTAATTCACCCCTCCACTTT	CASSLGGPNSPLHF
-	TRBV4-2	TRBJ1-4	-	TGTGCCAGCAGCCAAGTAGCAACTAATGAAAAACTGTTTTTT	CASSQVATNEKLFF
-	TRBV9	TRBJ1-2	-	TGTGCCAGCAGCGTAGACGGCGGTAACTATGGCTACACCTTC	CASSVDGGNYGYTF
-	TRBV5-1	TRBJ1-4	-	TGCGCCAGCAGCTTGGCCCGGCAGGGAGGGAGCGAAAAACTGTTTTTT	CASSLARQGGSEKLFF
TRBD2	TRBV29-1	TRBJ2-7	-	TGCAGCGCAAACAGACTACTAGCGGGAGGAGGATACGAGCAGTACTTC	CSANRLLAGGGYEQYF
-	TRBV11-2	TRBJ1-3	-	TGTGCCAGCAGCTTATTGGGGGTTGACGGAAACACCATATATTTT	CASSLLGVDGNTIYF
TRBD1	TRBV2	TRBJ2-1	-	TGTGCCAGCAGATTACCGGGACAGGGGAACAATGAGCAGTTCTTC	CASRLPGQGNNEQFF
-	TRBV15	TRBJ1-4	-	TGTGCCACCAGCACCTTCGTGGGGTTTGATGAAAAACTGTTTTTT	CATSTFVGFDEKLFF
-	TRBV15	TRBJ1-3	-	TGTGCCACCAGCAGAGATAGAGGGTCTGGAAACACCATATATTTT	CATSRDRGSGNTIYF
-	TRBV5-4	TRBJ1-2	once	TGTGCCAGCAGCTACGAGGGTGGCTATGGCTACACCTTC	CASSYEGGYGYTF
-	TRBV5-1	TRBJ1-2	-	TGCGCCAGCAGCTTGGATGGGACATTAAGTGGCTACACCTTC	CASSLDGTLSGYTF
-	TRBV5-6	TRBJ2-3	-	TGTGCCAGCAGCTTCCTCAATAGCGGCGGAGGCCGACTCCCAGATACGCAGTATTTT	CASSFLNSGGGRLPDTQYF
TRBD1	TRBV5-6	TRBJ1-1	-	TGTGCCAGCAGCCTACAGGGGGCAAGGGCCACTGAAGCTTTCTTT	CASSLQGARATEAFF
TRBD2	TRBV13	TRBJ2-1	-	TGTGCCAGCAGGTTTAGCGGGGGGACCTACAATGAGCAGTTCTTC	CASRFSGGTYNEQFF
-	TRBV5-4	TRBJ2-3	-	TGTGCCAGCAGCTTGGGGGGGGCCTTCACAGATACGCAGTATTTT	CASSLGGAFTDTQYF
-	TRBV4-2	TRBJ1-5	-	TGTGCCAGCAGCCCCGAGGACAGCCGCAATCAGCCCCAGCATTTT	CASSPEDSRNQPQHF
-	TRBV9	TRBJ2-7	-	TGTGCCAGCAGCGTAGGGGGAATCTCTCAGGGTAGAGAGCAGTACTTC	CASSVGGISQGREQYF
-	TRBV18	TRBJ2-1	-	TGTGCCAGCTCACCAACCGTCGGGAGCTCCTACAATGAGCAGTTCTTC	CASSPTVGSSYNEQFF
-	TRBV10-3	TRBJ2-2	once	TGTGCCATCAGTGAGGGTAACACCGGGGAGCTGTTTTTT	CAISEGNTGELFF
TRBD2	TRBV19	TRBJ2-2	-	TGTGCCAGTATCGGGCGGGAGAGCGCCGGGGAGCTGTTTTTT	CASIGRESAGELFF
-	TRBV6-1	TRBJ2-3	few	TGTGCCAGCAGTGAAGTTAGGGGAGGTACGCAGTATTTT	CASSEVRGGTQYF
-	TRBV2	TRBJ2-3	-	TGTGCCAGCAGTACAGACTACCACTGGGGCCAACTCACAGATACGCAGTATTTT	CASSTDYHWGQLTDTQYF
TRBD1	TRBV28	TRBJ1-4	-	TGTGCCAGCAGTTTATTAGGAGAGGGGGCCTATGAAAAACTGTTTTTT	CASSLLGEGAYEKLFF
-	TRBV30	TRBJ1-1	few	TGTGCCTACGCACAGGGCCGGGGAACTGAAGCTTTCTTT	CAYAQGRGTEAFF
TRBD1	TRBV10-3	TRBJ2-3	once	TGTGCCATCACTCAGGGGGTGGGGGATACGCAGTATTTT	CAITQGVGDTQYF
-	TRBV19	TRBJ1-6	few	TGTGCCAGTAGTACGACAAGAGATAATTCACCCCTCCACTTT	CASSTTRDNSPLHF
TRBD2	TRBV11-2	TRBJ2-2	-	TGTGCCAGCAGCCATGGACTAGAAAACACCGGGGAGCTGTTTTTT	CASSHGLENTGELFF
TRBD1	TRBV5-4	TRBJ1-6	-	TGTGCCAGCAGCTTGGGGGACAGGGCCAATTCACCCCTCCACTTT	CASSLGDRANSPLHF